A selection of T cell receptor beta chains follows, all from one sample in a study of blood T cell repertoires in COVID-19. Here immunoSEQ multiplex PCR was the method, and the copy in TCRdb shows in-frame clones only, minus some. This table has hundreds of thousands of clones, 90% appearing once. The source material was PBMCs or T cells enriched from blood (not recorded which). These receptors originate from a man aged 60 to 75 who had recovered from COVID-19. Both conserved end residues are part of each CDR3. Each record gives: J gene, D gene, V gene, CDR3 length, clone size, CDR3 DNA, CDR3 protein. A D gene is named only where the DNA matches it firmly. For some rows the clone size is stated as once, few or many, or as a class when expanded; others skip it.

J: TRBJ2-7
D: .
V: TRBV7-9
length: 16
size: .
DNA: TGTGCCAGCAGCTCCCCCCCGGCAGGGGGGAGTGACGAGCAGTACTTC
CDR3: CASSSPPAGGSDEQYF

J: TRBJ1-6
D: .
V: TRBV28
length: 13
size: few
DNA: TGTGCCAGCACCCTATCGGGTAATTCACCCCTCCACTTT
CDR3: CASTLSGNSPLHF

J: TRBJ2-3
D: TRBD2
V: TRBV5-4
length: 16
size: once
DNA: TGTGCCAGCAGCTCTCGACTAGCGGGGAATACAGATACGCAGTATTTT
CDR3: CASSSRLAGNTDTQYF

J: TRBJ1-3
D: .
V: TRBV2
length: 13
size: .
DNA: TGTGCCAGCAGTGGAGCAGCCGGAAACACCATATATTTT
CDR3: CASSGAAGNTIYF

J: TRBJ2-1
D: TRBD2
V: TRBV7-9
length: 17
size: .
DNA: TGTGCCAGCAGCTTAGGTAGCTGGACTAGCGGATACAATGAGCAGTTCTTC
CDR3: CASSLGSWTSGYNEQFF

J: TRBJ1-5
D: TRBD1
V: TRBV5-6
length: 14
size: once
DNA: TGTGCCAGCAGCGAGGGGGCGATCAATCAGCCCCAGCATTTT
CDR3: CASSEGAINQPQHF

J: TRBJ1-3
D: TRBD1
V: TRBV19
length: 13
size: .
DNA: TGTGCCAGCAACAGGGGGCCTGGAAACACCATATATTTT
CDR3: CASNRGPGNTIYF

J: TRBJ2-1
D: TRBD1
V: TRBV11-2
length: 17
size: .
DNA: TGTGCCAGCAGTTCGAATCTTCCGGGACAGGGGCGGAATGAGCAGTTCTTC
CDR3: CASSSNLPGQGRNEQFF

J: TRBJ2-1
D: .
V: TRBV11-3
length: 15
size: once
DNA: TGTGCCAGCAGCCGGGGGAGCTACTCTTCGAATGAGCAGTTCTTC
CDR3: CASSRGSYSSNEQFF

J: TRBJ2-3
D: TRBD1
V: TRBV5-1
length: 17
size: .
DNA: TGCGCCAGCAGCCGTACCGGGACAGGGGGTATCGGAGATACGCAGTATTTT
CDR3: CASSRTGTGGIGDTQYF

J: TRBJ1-5
D: .
V: TRBV19
length: 13
size: few
DNA: TGTGCCAGTAGTATAGATCGGGATCAGCCCCAGCATTTT
CDR3: CASSIDRDQPQHF

J: TRBJ1-6
D: .
V: TRBV2
length: 14
size: .
DNA: TGTGCCAGCAGTGATACAGAAGCTAATTCACCCCTCCACTTT
CDR3: CASSDTEANSPLHF

J: TRBJ1-2
D: TRBD1
V: TRBV5-1
length: 15
size: .
DNA: TGCGCCAGCCAAGGACAGGGGGCGACCGTGGAAGGCTACACCTTC
CDR3: CASQGQGATVEGYTF

J: TRBJ1-2
D: .
V: TRBV2
length: 16
size: .
DNA: TGTGCCAGCAGTGAAGGAGGGATACAATACGACGATGGCTACACCTTC
CDR3: CASSEGGIQYDDGYTF

J: TRBJ1-3
D: .
V: TRBV18
length: 15
size: .
DNA: TGTGCCAGCTCAGAGGCGGTCCAGATTGGAAACACCATATATTTT
CDR3: CASSEAVQIGNTIYF

J: TRBJ2-2
D: .
V: TRBV4-3
length: 15
size: .
DNA: TGCGCCAGCAGCCAAGATGGATTAGGGGCCGGGGAGCTGTTTTTT
CDR3: CASSQDGLGAGELFF

J: TRBJ2-1
D: TRBD1
V: TRBV4-3
length: 13
size: .
DNA: TGCGCCAGCAGCCGACAGGGCGGGAATGAGCAGTTCTTC
CDR3: CASSRQGGNEQFF

J: TRBJ1-5
D: .
V: TRBV10-3
length: 16
size: .
DNA: TGTGCCATCAGTGAAGACGGACTGACTAGCAATCAGCCCCAGCATTTT
CDR3: CAISEDGLTSNQPQHF

J: TRBJ2-1
D: TRBD1
V: TRBV24-1
length: 15
size: .
DNA: TGTGCCACCAGTTCAGGGGGCCGTCCCCCCGATGAGCAGTTCTTC
CDR3: CATSSGGRPPDEQFF

J: TRBJ1-5
D: .
V: TRBV10-3
length: 15
size: .
DNA: TGTGCCATCAGACAGGGTCTCAGTGGCAATCAGCCCCAGCATTTT
CDR3: CAIRQGLSGNQPQHF

J: TRBJ2-1
D: .
V: TRBV2
length: 12
size: .
DNA: TGTGCCAGCAGTGAGGGGACTGACGAGCAGTTCTTC
CDR3: CASSEGTDEQFF

J: TRBJ2-7
D: .
V: TRBV11-2
length: 14
size: .
DNA: TGTGCCAGCAGCTTAGATCGGACTACCCCTTCTTGGTACTTC
CDR3: CASSLDRTTPSWYF

J: TRBJ2-3
D: TRBD1
V: TRBV29-1
length: 13
size: .
DNA: TGCAGCGCCAGGGACAGGGAGGTGGATACGCAGTATTTT
CDR3: CSARDREVDTQYF

J: TRBJ1-4
D: .
V: TRBV4-1
length: 17
size: .
DNA: TGCGCCAGCAGCCAAGATATGGGGCGTGGGAGGGGTGAAAAACTGTTTTTT
CDR3: CASSQDMGRGRGEKLFF

J: TRBJ1-5
D: .
V: TRBV30
length: 14
size: once
DNA: TGCGCCTGGAGTAGGGGGGGATCAGTTCAGCCCCAGCATTTT
CDR3: CAWSRGGSVQPQHF

J: TRBJ2-3
D: TRBD1
V: TRBV7-2
length: 14
size: .
DNA: TGTGCCTCCCGAGGGGGCATAAGCACAGATACGCAGTATTTT
CDR3: CASRGGISTDTQYF

J: TRBJ1-4
D: TRBD1
V: TRBV5-1
length: 14
size: .
DNA: TGCGCCAGCAGCTTGGGACAGGGGTTTGAAAAACTGTTTTTT
CDR3: CASSLGQGFEKLFF

J: TRBJ2-5
D: .
V: TRBV7-3
length: 14
size: .
DNA: TGTGCCAGCAGCTTAAGGGCGGGTCAAGAGACCCAGTACTTC
CDR3: CASSLRAGQETQYF

J: TRBJ2-1
D: TRBD2
V: TRBV5-1
length: 15
size: .
DNA: TGCGCCAGCAGCTTGGCCGGGGAGGGCTGGAATGAGCAGTTCTTC
CDR3: CASSLAGEGWNEQFF

J: TRBJ2-5
D: .
V: TRBV5-1
length: 14
size: once
DNA: TGCGCCAGCAGCCCTGGGACACCGGGAGGGACCCAGTACTTC
CDR3: CASSPGTPGGTQYF

J: TRBJ1-6
D: TRBD1
V: TRBV19
length: 13
size: once
DNA: TGTGCCAGCCAGGGACAGGGGATTACACCCCTCCACTTT
CDR3: CASQGQGITPLHF

J: TRBJ1-1
D: .
V: TRBV6-1
length: 14
size: .
DNA: TGTGCCAGCAGTGAAATTTGGCCAACAGGTGAAGCTTTCTTT
CDR3: CASSEIWPTGEAFF

J: TRBJ2-5
D: TRBD2
V: TRBV30
length: 15
size: .
DNA: TGTGCCTGGAGTGTGGGGGGGACCACCCTAGAGACCCAGTACTTC
CDR3: CAWSVGGTTLETQYF

J: TRBJ2-5
D: TRBD2
V: TRBV2
length: 16
size: .
DNA: TGTGCCAGCAGTTTGTGGACTAGCGGGTTACAAGAGACCCAGTACTTC
CDR3: CASSLWTSGLQETQYF

J: TRBJ2-1
D: .
V: TRBV7-6
length: 14
size: .
DNA: TGTGCCAGCAGCTTAGGGGGGACTCCGGCTGAGCAGTTCTTC
CDR3: CASSLGGTPAEQFF

J: TRBJ2-1
D: TRBD1
V: TRBV27
length: 12
size: once
DNA: TGTGCCAGCAGTAATCTACAGGGGGAGCAGTTCTTC
CDR3: CASSNLQGEQFF

J: TRBJ2-1
D: .
V: TRBV5-1
length: 15
size: .
DNA: TGCGCCAGCAGCTTGGGCGGGGACTCCTACAATGAGCAGTTCTTC
CDR3: CASSLGGDSYNEQFF

J: TRBJ1-1
D: TRBD1
V: TRBV7-8
length: 16
size: .
DNA: TGTGCCAGCAGCCCGAACACCCGACAGGGTCGTACTGAAGCTTTCTTT
CDR3: CASSPNTRQGRTEAFF

J: TRBJ2-3
D: TRBD2
V: TRBV18
length: 15
size: .
DNA: TGTGCCAGCTCACCGTCAAGGACTAGCGAAGATACGCAGTATTTT
CDR3: CASSPSRTSEDTQYF

J: TRBJ2-5
D: TRBD2
V: TRBV6-5
length: 15
size: .
DNA: TGTGCCAGCTCCAGGTCGGGACTAGCGGAAGAGACCCAGTACTTC
CDR3: CASSRSGLAEETQYF

J: TRBJ1-3
D: .
V: TRBV30
length: 14
size: .
DNA: TGTGCCTGGACGAGCGGTAACTCTGGAAACACCATATATTTT
CDR3: CAWTSGNSGNTIYF

J: TRBJ2-4
D: TRBD1
V: TRBV2
length: 13
size: .
DNA: TGTGCCAGCGGGCGACAGGGGGCGCGCATTCAGTACTTC
CDR3: CASGRQGARIQYF

J: TRBJ2-5
D: .
V: TRBV5-6
length: 14
size: .
DNA: TGTGCCAGCAGCCCGTCCGGGAGACAAGAGACCCAGTACTTC
CDR3: CASSPSGRQETQYF

J: TRBJ2-1
D: TRBD2
V: TRBV13
length: 14
size: .
DNA: TGTGCCAGCAGCTTTAGCGGGAGGTCCAATGAGCAGTTCTTC
CDR3: CASSFSGRSNEQFF

J: TRBJ2-7
D: TRBD2
V: TRBV12-3/TRBV12-4
length: 13
size: .
DNA: TGTGCCAGCGGAACTAGCGGGAGTTACGAGCAGTACTTC
CDR3: CASGTSGSYEQYF

J: TRBJ1-4
D: TRBD1
V: TRBV12-5
length: 23
size: .
DNA: TGTGCTAGTGGTTTGGACCTGATCAAACCGGGACAGGTGGATTCGCAAATTAATGAAAAACTGTTTTTT
CDR3: CASGLDLIKPGQVDSQINEKLFF

J: TRBJ2-2
D: TRBD1
V: TRBV6-2/TRBV6-3
length: 17
size: once
DNA: TGTGCCAGCAGTTACGAGACAGGGGGCGCGAGGACCGGGGAGCTGTTTTTT
CDR3: CASSYETGGARTGELFF

J: TRBJ1-6
D: .
V: TRBV30
length: 13
size: .
DNA: TGTGCCTGGAGTGCGGGGGGTAGTAAACCCCTCCACTTT
CDR3: CAWSAGGSKPLHF

J: TRBJ2-2
D: .
V: TRBV2
length: 13
size: .
DNA: TGTGCCAGCAGTGTATCGTTCACCGGGGAGCTGTTTTTT
CDR3: CASSVSFTGELFF

J: TRBJ1-5
D: .
V: TRBV20-1
length: 16
size: .
DNA: TGCAGTGCTAGTGAGTCACAGAATTGGTTCAATCAGCCCCAGCATTTT
CDR3: CSASESQNWFNQPQHF

J: TRBJ1-1
D: .
V: TRBV5-1
length: 14
size: .
DNA: TGCGCCAGCAGCCCCTTGACAGTGAACACTGAAGCTTTCTTT
CDR3: CASSPLTVNTEAFF

J: TRBJ1-2
D: TRBD1
V: TRBV3-1/TRBV3-2
length: 21
size: .
DNA: TGTGCCAGCAGCCAAGATTTTTGGGAGGACAGGGGGTCCCCAAGGTTCTATGGCTACACCTTC
CDR3: CASSQDFWEDRGSPRFYGYTF

J: TRBJ1-4
D: TRBD1
V: TRBV6-5
length: 15
size: .
DNA: TGTGCCAGCACCCGGACAGGGGGCGCAGGGGAAAAACTGTTTTTT
CDR3: CASTRTGGAGEKLFF

J: TRBJ1-6
D: TRBD1
V: TRBV19
length: 17
size: .
DNA: TGTGCCAGTAGCCCAGCCCGGGCAGGGGGCGAGAATTCACCCCTCCACTTT
CDR3: CASSPARAGGENSPLHF

J: TRBJ1-2
D: .
V: TRBV19
length: 13
size: .
DNA: TGTGCCACCCGACAGGAACTCCTCTATGGCTACACCTTC
CDR3: CATRQELLYGYTF

J: TRBJ2-6
D: .
V: TRBV4-1
length: 14
size: .
DNA: TGCGCCAGCAGCCAAGTTGAGGGGGCCAACGTCCTGACTTTC
CDR3: CASSQVEGANVLTF

J: TRBJ2-1
D: .
V: TRBV11-3
length: 16
size: .
DNA: TGTGCCAGCAGCTTAGGGATCACAGGGTCCTACAATGAGCAGTTCTTC
CDR3: CASSLGITGSYNEQFF

J: TRBJ2-7
D: .
V: TRBV9
length: 15
size: .
DNA: TGTGCCAGCAGCGTATCAGGAGGGCTCTCTTACGAGCAGTACTTC
CDR3: CASSVSGGLSYEQYF

J: TRBJ1-2
D: .
V: TRBV9
length: 14
size: .
DNA: TGTGCCAGCAGCACCCGACGGGATGGCATCGGCTACACCTTC
CDR3: CASSTRRDGIGYTF